The present TCR beta chain was sequenced within a study of T-cell reconstitution after alpha-beta-depleted transplantation in children (dated by TCRdb to 2016 to 2017). Background for the entire study: Using TCR repertoire profiling, the study followed T-cell immune reconstitution in a quantitative way in children after TCRalphabeta/CD19-depleted allogeneic hematopoietic cell transplantation.

The library came from PCR. TCRdb shows the sequencer as Illumina HiSeq 2500. To normalize quantification of the TCRbeta repertoire, the TCR libraries were built with molecular barcoding that relied on unique molecular identifiers. Starting from the raw public reads, TCRdb applied fastp trimming at Q25, assembled clones with MiXCR and retained in-frame beta chains. Each CDR3 protein appears once, grouped with its most common genes and DNA. For this sample there are under 70,000 distinct CDR3 sequences; under 13% appear just once. Jointly, the top ten make up over 10% of the sample. The research as a whole found: Over the following months the frequencies of hyperexpanded clones went down, and after one year T-cell counts and TCRbeta diversity were mostly credited to newly produced T cells. The apparently early recovery of alphabetaT-cell counts about two months after transplant reportedly depended on only several hundred rapidly expanded clones that came from non-depleted graft cells. The high TCRbeta diversity at day 60 in some patients was ascribed to recipient T cells and intrathymic progenitors that had survived conditioning.

This clonotype was seen repeatedly, ten times or more. The target of this receptor is not known. Per-nucleotide qualities are absent, and no much larger clonotype sits a single base away. The treatment or condition label of this sample denotes: allogeneic hematopoietic cell transplantation with graft depleted of TCRalphabeta T cells and CD19 B cells. The children who served as transplant recipients had been given grafts of TCRalphabeta/CD19-depleted allogeneic hematopoietic cells. Cut back by 5 bases and 0 bases, the V and J ends lie 8 bases apart. Looking up the germline V gene yields CDR1 SGHAT and CDR2 FQNNGV. Including cysteine and phenylalanine, the CDR3 has 15 amino acids. Here the CDR3 DNA is all that survives: 45 bases in frame from base 1.

Sequences were derived from PBMCs, sampled before TCRalphabeta/CD19-depleted stem cell transplant. The chain is made from TRBV11-2 and TRBJ2-6; TRBD2 is a weak D gene call, 5 bases matching. This TCR came from a boy aged 5-17 years with acute myeloid leukemia, due to receive a stem cell transplant. The CDR3 protein: CASSHGVSGANVLTF. The DNA sequence is as follows: TGTGCCAGCAGCCACGGGGTCTCTGGGGCCAACGTCCTGACTTTC.